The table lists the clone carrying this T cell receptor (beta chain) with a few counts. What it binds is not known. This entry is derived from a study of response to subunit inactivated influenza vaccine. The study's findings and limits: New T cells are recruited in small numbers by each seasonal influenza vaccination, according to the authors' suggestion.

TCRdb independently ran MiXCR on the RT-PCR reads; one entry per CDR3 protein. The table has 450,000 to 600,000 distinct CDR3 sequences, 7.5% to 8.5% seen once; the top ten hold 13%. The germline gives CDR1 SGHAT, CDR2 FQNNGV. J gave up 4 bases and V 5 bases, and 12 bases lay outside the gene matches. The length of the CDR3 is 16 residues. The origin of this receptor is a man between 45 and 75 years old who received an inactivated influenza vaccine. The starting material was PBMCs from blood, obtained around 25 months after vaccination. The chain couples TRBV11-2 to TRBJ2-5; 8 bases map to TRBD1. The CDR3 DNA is TGTGCCAGCAGCGTTCGGTACAGGGGGGTAGGAGAGACCCAGTACTTC. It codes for CASSVRYRGVGETQYF.